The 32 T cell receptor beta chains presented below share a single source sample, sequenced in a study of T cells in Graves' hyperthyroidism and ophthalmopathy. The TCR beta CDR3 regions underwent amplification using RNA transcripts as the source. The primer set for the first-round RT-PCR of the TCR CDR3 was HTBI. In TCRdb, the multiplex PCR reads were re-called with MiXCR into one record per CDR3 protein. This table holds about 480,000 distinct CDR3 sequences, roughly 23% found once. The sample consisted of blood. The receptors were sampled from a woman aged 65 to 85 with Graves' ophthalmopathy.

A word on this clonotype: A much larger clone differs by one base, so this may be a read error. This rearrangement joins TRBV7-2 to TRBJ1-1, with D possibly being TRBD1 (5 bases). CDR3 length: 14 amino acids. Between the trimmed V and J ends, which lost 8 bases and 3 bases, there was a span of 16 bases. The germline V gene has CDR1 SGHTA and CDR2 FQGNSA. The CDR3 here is CASLGASLDTEAFF. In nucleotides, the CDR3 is TGTGCCAGCTTAGGGGCCTCATTGGACACTGAAGCTTTCTTT.

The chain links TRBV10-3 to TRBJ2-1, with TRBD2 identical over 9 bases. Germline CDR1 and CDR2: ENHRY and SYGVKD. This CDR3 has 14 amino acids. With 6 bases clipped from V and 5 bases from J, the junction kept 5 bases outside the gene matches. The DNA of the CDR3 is TGTGCCATCAGGCGGACTAGCGATAACAATGAGCAGTTCTTC. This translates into CAIRRTSDNNEQFF.

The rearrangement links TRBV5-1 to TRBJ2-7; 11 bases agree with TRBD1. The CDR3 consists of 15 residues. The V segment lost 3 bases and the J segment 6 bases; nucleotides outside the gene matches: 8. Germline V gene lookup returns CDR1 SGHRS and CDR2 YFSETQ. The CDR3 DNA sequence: TGCGCCAGCAGCTCGGACAGGGGGCTAGGACGCGAGCAGTACGTC. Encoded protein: CASSSDRGLGREQYV.

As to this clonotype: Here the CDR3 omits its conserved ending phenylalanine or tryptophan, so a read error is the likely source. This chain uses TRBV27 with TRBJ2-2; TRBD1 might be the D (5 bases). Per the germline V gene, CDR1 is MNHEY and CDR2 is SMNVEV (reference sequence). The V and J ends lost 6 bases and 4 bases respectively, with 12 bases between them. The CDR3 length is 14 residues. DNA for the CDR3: TGTGCCAGCAGCGGAGACAGACGCACCGGGGAGCTGTTTTCT. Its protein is CASSGDRRTGELFS.

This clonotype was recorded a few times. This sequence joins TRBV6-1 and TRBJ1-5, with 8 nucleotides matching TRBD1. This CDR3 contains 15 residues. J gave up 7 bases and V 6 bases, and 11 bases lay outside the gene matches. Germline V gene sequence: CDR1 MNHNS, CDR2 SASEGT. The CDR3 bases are TGTGCCAGCAGCCTCTTGACAGGGGATATGCAGCCCCAGCATTTT. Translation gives CASSLLTGDMQPQHF.

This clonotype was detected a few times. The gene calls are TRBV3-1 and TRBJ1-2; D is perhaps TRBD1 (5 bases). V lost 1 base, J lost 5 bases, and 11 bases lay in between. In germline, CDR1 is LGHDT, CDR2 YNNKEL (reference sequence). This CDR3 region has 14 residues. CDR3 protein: CASSQVQGEYGYTF. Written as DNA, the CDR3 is TGTGCCAGCAGCCAAGTCCAGGGTGAATATGGCTACACCTTC.

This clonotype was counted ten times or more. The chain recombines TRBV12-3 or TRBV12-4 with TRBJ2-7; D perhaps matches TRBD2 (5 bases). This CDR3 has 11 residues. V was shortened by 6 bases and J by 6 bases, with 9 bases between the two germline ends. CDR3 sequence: CASSKRIEQYF. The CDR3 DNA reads TGTGCCAGCAGCAAGCGGATCGAGCAGTACTTC.

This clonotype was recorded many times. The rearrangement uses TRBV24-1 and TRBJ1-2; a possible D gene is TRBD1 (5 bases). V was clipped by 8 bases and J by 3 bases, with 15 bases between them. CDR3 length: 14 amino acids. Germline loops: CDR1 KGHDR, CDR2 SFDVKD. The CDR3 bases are TGTGCCACCAAAGGTCCAGGGCGGGACTATGGCTACACCTTC. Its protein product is CATKGPGRDYGYTF.

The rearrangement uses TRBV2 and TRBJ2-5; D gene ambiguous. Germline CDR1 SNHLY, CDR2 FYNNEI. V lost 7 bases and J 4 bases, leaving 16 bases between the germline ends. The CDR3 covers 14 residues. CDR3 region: CASTRTLFLETQYF. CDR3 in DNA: TGTGCCAGCACCAGAACCTTATTCCTAGAGACCCAGTACTTC.

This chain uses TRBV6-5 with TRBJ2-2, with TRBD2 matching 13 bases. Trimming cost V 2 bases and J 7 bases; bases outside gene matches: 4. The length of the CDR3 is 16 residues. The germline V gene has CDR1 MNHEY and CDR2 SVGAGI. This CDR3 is CASSYGLAGVGGELFF. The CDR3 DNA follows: TGTGCCAGCAGTTACGGACTAGCGGGAGTAGGCGGGGAGCTGTTTTTT.

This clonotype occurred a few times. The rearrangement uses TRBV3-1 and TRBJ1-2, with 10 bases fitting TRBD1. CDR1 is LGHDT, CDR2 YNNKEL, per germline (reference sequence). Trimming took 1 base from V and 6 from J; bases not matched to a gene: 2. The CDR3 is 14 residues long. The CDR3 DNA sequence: TGTGCCAGCAGCCAAGGACAGGGGGCTAATGGCTACACCTTC. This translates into CASSQGQGANGYTF.

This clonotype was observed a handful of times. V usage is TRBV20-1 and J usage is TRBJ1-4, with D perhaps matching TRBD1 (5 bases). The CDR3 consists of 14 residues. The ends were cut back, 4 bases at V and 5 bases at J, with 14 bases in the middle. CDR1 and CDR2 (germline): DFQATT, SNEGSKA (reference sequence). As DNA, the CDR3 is TGCAGTGCTATACCGGGGGAGGGCAATGAAAAACTGTTTTTT. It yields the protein CSAIPGEGNEKLFF.

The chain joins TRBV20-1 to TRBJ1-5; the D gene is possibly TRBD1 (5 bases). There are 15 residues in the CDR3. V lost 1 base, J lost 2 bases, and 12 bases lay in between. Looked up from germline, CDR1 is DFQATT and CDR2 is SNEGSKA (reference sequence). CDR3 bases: TGCAGTGCTAGAGGGGGAAGGGGACGCAATCAGCCCCAGCATTTT. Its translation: CSARGGRGRNQPQHF.

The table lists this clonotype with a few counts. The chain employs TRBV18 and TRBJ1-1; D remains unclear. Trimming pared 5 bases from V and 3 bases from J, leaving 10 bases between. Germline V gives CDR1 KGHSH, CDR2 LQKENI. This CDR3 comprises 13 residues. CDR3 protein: CASSSRRDTEAFF. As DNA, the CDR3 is TGTGCCAGCTCATCACGAAGGGACACTGAAGCTTTCTTT.

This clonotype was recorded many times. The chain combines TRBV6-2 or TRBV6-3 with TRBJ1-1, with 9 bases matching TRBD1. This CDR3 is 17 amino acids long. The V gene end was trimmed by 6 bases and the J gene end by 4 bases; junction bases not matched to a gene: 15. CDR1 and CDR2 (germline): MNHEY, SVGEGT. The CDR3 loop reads CASRPVGTGSWGTEAFF. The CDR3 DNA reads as TGTGCCAGCAGGCCGGTCGGGACAGGGTCGTGGGGCACTGAAGCTTTCTTT.

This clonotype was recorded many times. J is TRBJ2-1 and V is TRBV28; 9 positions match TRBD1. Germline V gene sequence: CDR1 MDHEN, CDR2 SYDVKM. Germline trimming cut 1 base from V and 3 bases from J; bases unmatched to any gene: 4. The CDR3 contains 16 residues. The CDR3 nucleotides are TGTGCCAGCAGTTTATCCTGGACAGGGGTCTACAATGAGCAGTTCTTC. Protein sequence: CASSLSWTGVYNEQFF.

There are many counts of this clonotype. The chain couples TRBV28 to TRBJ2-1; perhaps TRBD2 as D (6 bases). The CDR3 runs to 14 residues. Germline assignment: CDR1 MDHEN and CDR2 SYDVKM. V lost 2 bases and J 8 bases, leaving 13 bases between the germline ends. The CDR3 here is CASSLGGRRDEQFF. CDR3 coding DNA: TGTGCCAGCAGTTTAGGAGGGAGAAGGGATGAGCAGTTCTTC.

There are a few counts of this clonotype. The CDR3 DNA follows: TGTGCCACCCTAGCGGATAGCACAGATACGCAGTATTTT. Translated: CATLADSTDTQYF. The V gene is TRBV19, the J gene TRBJ2-3; 7 nucleotides agree with TRBD2. The V gene end was trimmed by 10 bases and the J gene end by 0 bases; junction bases not matched to a gene: 4. The germline CDR1 and CDR2 sequences are LNHDA and SQIVND (reference sequence). The CDR3 length is 13 residues.

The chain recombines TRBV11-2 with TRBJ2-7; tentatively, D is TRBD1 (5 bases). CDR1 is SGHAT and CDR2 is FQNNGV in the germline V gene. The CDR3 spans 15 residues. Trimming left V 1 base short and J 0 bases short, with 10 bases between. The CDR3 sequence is CASSLAATASYEQYF. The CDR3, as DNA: TGTGCCAGCAGCTTAGCGGCGACAGCCTCCTACGAGCAGTACTTC.

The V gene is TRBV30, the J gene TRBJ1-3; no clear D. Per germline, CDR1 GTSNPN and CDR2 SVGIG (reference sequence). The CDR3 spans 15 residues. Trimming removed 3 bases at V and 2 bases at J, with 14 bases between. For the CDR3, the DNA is TGTGCCTGGAGAAGAAGGTTGGAGACTGGAAACACCATATATTTT. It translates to CAWRRRLETGNTIYF.

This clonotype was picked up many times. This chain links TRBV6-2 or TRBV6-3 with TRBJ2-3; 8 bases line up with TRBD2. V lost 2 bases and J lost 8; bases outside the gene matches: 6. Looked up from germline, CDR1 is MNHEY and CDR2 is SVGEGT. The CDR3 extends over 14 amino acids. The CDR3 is CASSYHGLAGTQYF. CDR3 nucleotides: TGTGCCAGCAGTTACCATGGACTAGCTGGTACGCAGTATTTT.

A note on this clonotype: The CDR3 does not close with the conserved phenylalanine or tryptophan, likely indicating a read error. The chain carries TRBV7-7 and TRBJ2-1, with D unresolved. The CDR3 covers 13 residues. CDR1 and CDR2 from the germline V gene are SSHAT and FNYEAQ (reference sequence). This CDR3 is CASSSDQYNEQFL. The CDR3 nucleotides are TGTGCTAGCAGCTCCGACCAGTACAATGAGCAGTTCCTC.

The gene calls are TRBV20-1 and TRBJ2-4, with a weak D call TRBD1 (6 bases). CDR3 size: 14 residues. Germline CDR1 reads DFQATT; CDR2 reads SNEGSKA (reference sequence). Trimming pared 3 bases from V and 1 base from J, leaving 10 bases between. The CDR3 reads CSASIQGAKNIQYF. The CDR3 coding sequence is TGCAGTGCTAGTATTCAGGGGGCCAAAAACATTCAGTACTTC.

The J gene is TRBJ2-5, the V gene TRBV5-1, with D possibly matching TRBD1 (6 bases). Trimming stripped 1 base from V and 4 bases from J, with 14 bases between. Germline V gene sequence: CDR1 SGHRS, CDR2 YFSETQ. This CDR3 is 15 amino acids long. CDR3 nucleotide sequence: TGCGCCAGCAGCTTGTCGACAACAGGGAGAGAGACCCAGTACTTC. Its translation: CASSLSTTGRETQYF.

DNA for the CDR3: TGTGCCAGCTCACACGTGACTATGGGACTATCCACAGATACGCAGTATTTT. Protein: CASSHVTMGLSTDTQYF. The rearrangement links TRBV18 to TRBJ2-3, with TRBD2 matching over 7 bases. The CDR3 runs to 17 residues. Germline V gene data show CDR1 as KGHSH and CDR2 as LQKENI. The J segment lost 2 bases and the V segment lost 4 bases, leaving 12 bases of the junction unmatched.

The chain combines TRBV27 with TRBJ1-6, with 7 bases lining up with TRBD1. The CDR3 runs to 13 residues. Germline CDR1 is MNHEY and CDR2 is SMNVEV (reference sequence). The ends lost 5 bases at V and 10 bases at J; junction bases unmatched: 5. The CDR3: CASSVTGRSPLHF. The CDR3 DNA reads TGTGCCAGCAGTGTGACAGGGCGGTCACCCCTCCACTTT.

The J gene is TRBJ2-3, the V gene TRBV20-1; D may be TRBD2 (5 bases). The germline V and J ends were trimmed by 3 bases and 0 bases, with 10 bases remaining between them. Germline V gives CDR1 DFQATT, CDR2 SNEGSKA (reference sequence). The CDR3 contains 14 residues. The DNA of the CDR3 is TGCAGTGCTAGTGGGAGCGGAAGCACAGATACGCAGTATTTT. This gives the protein CSASGSGSTDTQYF.

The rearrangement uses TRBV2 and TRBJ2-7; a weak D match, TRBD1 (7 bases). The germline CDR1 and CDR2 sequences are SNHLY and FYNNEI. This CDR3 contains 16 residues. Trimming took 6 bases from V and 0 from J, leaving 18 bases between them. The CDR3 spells CASRQGKAGVSYEQYF. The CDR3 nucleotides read TGTGCCAGCAGACAGGGGAAAGCGGGTGTCTCCTACGAGCAGTACTTC.

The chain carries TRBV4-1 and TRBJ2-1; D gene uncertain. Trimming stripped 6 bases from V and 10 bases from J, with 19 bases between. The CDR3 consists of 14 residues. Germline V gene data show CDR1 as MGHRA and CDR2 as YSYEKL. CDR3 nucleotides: TGCGCCAGCAGGACACGGCGGCACTACGGAGAGCAGTTCTTC. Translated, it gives CASRTRRHYGEQFF.

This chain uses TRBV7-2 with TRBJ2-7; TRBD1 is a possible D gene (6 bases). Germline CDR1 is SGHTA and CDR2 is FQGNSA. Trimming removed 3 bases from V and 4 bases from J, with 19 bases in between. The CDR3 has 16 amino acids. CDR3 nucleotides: TGTGCCAGCAGCTTTATCACAGGGTTTGAGGGGTACGAGCAGTACTTC. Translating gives CASSFITGFEGYEQYF.

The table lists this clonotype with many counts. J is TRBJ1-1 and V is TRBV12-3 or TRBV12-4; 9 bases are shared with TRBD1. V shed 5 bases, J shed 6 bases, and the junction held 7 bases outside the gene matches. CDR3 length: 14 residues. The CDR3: CASSPTGGGSEAFF. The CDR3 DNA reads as TGTGCCAGCAGTCCGACAGGGGGGGGCTCTGAAGCTTTCTTT.

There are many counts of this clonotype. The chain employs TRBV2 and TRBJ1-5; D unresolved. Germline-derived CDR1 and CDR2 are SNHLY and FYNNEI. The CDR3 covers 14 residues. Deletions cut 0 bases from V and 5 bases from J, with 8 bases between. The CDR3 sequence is CASSEASEYQPQHF. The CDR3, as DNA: TGTGCCAGCAGTGAAGCGTCTGAGTATCAGCCCCAGCATTTT.